A selection of T cell receptor beta chains follows, all from one sample in a study of metastatic and nonmetastatic thyroid tumors. TCRdb reassembled clones from the PCR reads with MiXCR. Of some 33,000 clones listed, approximately 8% are singletons. Sequencing was performed on blood. The receptor source for this set is a female donor with papillary thyroid cancer or a benign thyroid nodule (not recorded which). Some clones in this sample may be carry-over from other donors' samples. Each CDR3 is given with its conserved first and last residue. The D gene is left open where the match is weak. Rows give clone size only sometimes, using once, few, many, or a class for an expanded clone.

D gene | J gene | clone size | V gene | CDR3 protein | CDR3 DNA
- | TRBJ2-2 | many | TRBV5-1 | CASSFDSSNTGELFF | TGCGCCAGCAGTTTTGACAGCTCGAACACCGGGGAGCTGTTTTTT
TRBD2 | TRBJ2-5 | many | TRBV6-1 | CASSKGGLAGGETQYF | TGTGCCAGCAGTAAGGGGGGGCTAGCGGGAGGAGAGACCCAGTACTTC
TRBD2 | TRBJ2-3 | many | TRBV3-1 | CASSQDWRGAGGTDTQYF | TGTGCCAGCAGCCAAGATTGGAGAGGGGCGGGGGGGACAGATACGCAGTATTTT
TRBD1 | TRBJ1-2 | many | TRBV7-9 | CASSLQGQGYGYTF | TGTGCCAGCAGCTTGCAGGGACAGGGCTATGGCTACACCTTC
TRBD2 | TRBJ2-2 | many | TRBV7-2 | CASQEGSGALNTGELFF | TGTGCCAGCCAGGAGGGTAGCGGGGCATTAAACACCGGGGAGCTGTTTTTT
- | TRBJ2-2 | many | TRBV7-9 | CASSLAGINTGELFF | TGTGCCAGCAGCTTAGCGGGCATAAACACCGGGGAGCTGTTTTTT
- | TRBJ1-3 | many | TRBV4-3 | CASSRHIHRENTIYF | TGCGCCAGCAGCCGTCATATTCACCGGGAGAACACCATATATTTT
TRBD2 | TRBJ2-1 | - | TRBV19 | CASTKPRLAGVYNEQFF | TGTGCCAGTACCAAGCCCAGACTAGCGGGAGTGTACAATGAGCAGTTCTTC
- | TRBJ2-7 | few | TRBV7-9 | CASSSDYYEQYF | TGTGCCAGCAGCAGCGATTACTACGAGCAGTACTTC
- | TRBJ1-4 | few | TRBV27 | CASSSTDATNEKLFF | TGTGCCAGCAGTTCTACGGACGCAACTAATGAAAAACTGTTTTTT
- | TRBJ1-2 | many | TRBV19 | CASSPHRIKGGYTF | TGTGCCAGTAGTCCCCACCGGATTAAGGGTGGCTACACCTTC
- | TRBJ1-1 | many | TRBV19 | CASMGIYTEAFF | TGTGCCAGTATGGGGATCTACACTGAAGCTTTCTTT
- | TRBJ2-4 | - | TRBV27 | CASRTGAKNIQYF | TGTGCCAGCAGGACTGGAGCCAAAAACATTCAGTACTTC
- | TRBJ2-2 | - | TRBV9 | CASGPFTAGELFF | TGTGCCAGTGGCCCCTTTACGGCCGGGGAGCTGTTTTTT
- | TRBJ1-2 | many | TRBV15 | CATSTDSYGYTF | TGTGCCACCAGCACGGACAGCTATGGCTACACCTTC
TRBD2 | TRBJ2-7 | many | TRBV5-1 | CASSRLGLAGGSYEQYF | TGCGCCAGCAGCCGCTTGGGACTAGCGGGAGGTTCCTACGAGCAGTACTTC
- | TRBJ2-2 | many | TRBV20-1 | CSARDRVRGSTGELFF | TGCAGTGCTAGAGATCGAGTCAGGGGATCCACCGGGGAGCTGTTTTTT